This T cell receptor (beta chain) comes out of a study of blood T cell repertoires in COVID-19. Study in general: From T cells, B-cell-depleted T cells, or PBMCs came the material, which was cDNA or gDNA.

This clone turned up a few times. Recovered participants had two consecutive negative NP/OP PCR tests, healthcare professional clearance, or symptom resolution. V lost 4 bases and J lost 7, with 14 bases in between. The CDR3 extends over 14 amino acids. CDR1 SNHLY and CDR2 FYNNEI come from the germline V gene. Produced via immunoSEQ multiplex PCR; TCRdb's table is partial and in-frame only. The data contain approximately 390,000 clones, 80% to 90% of them singletons. What was sequenced was PBMCs or T cells enriched from blood (not recorded which). The clonotype comes from a woman aged 50 to 60 who had recovered from COVID-19. This chain uses TRBV2 with TRBJ2-1; tentatively, D is TRBD1 (6 bases). The CDR3 loop is CASSVGAISNEQFF. The CDR3 nucleotides read TGTGCCAGCAGTGTGGGGGCGATTAGTAATGAGCAGTTCTTC.